These T cell receptor beta chains were read from a single sample in a study of response to subunit inactivated influenza vaccine. Using its own MiXCR run on the RT-PCR reads, TCRdb lists one record per CDR3 protein. The sample records roughly 710,000 distinct CDR3 sequences, 14% being singletons. The material sequenced was PBMCs from blood, taken 14 days before vaccination. The receptors originated from a man aged 50-60 years who received an inactivated influenza vaccine. Both conserved end residues are part of each CDR3. The D gene is left open where the match is weak. Not all rows give a size; the values are once, few, many and, for expanded clones, a class.

CDR3 DNA | CDR3 protein | clone size | J gene | V gene | D gene
TGCGCCAGCAGCCAAGATCTGAGGGTCGAGCAGTACTTC | CASSQDLRVEQYF | many | TRBJ2-7 | TRBV4-3 | NA
TGCGCCAGCAGCCAACGCCTGGGACGGCCCCATGAAAAACTGTTTTTT | CASSQRLGRPHEKLFF | few | TRBJ1-4 | TRBV4-3 | NA
TGTGCCAGCAGTTCCCCCGGGCGTGACAATGAGCAGTTCTTC | CASSSPGRDNEQFF | NA | TRBJ2-1 | TRBV6-2/TRBV6-3 | NA
TGTGCCAGCAGCGAAACAGAGGGGGGGCCCCAGCATTTT | CASSETEGGPQHF | NA | TRBJ1-5 | TRBV11-2 | NA
TGTGCCAGTAGTATAGGAGGGGGTCGGAACACCGGGGAGCTGTTTTTT | CASSIGGGRNTGELFF | NA | TRBJ2-2 | TRBV19 | NA
TGCAGTGCTAGGGCGGGGGGTAGGAATGAGCAGTTCTTC | CSARAGGRNEQFF | few | TRBJ2-1 | TRBV20-1 | TRBD2
TGCAGCGTTGCAACCGGGACAGGGGGGAAAGAGACCCAGTACTTC | CSVATGTGGKETQYF | NA | TRBJ2-5 | TRBV29-1 | TRBD1
TGTGCCAGCAGCCTCAGGGGGTCCCCCTACGAGCAGTACTTC | CASSLRGSPYEQYF | many | TRBJ2-7 | TRBV5-6 | TRBD1
TGTGCCAGCAGTTCCGTCGACAGGTCCTATGGCTACACCTTC | CASSSVDRSYGYTF | NA | TRBJ1-2 | TRBV6-2/TRBV6-3 | NA
TGTGCCAGCAGTCAAACAGGGGGCTGGGACATTCAGTACTTC | CASSQTGGWDIQYF | NA | TRBJ2-4 | TRBV27 | TRBD1
TGTGCCAGCAGGGGCGGGACTAGCGGCACAGATACGCAGTATTTT | CASRGGTSGTDTQYF | NA | TRBJ2-3 | TRBV27 | TRBD2
TGCGCCAGCAGCCAAGATGGCCCAGGGGAAAGTGCTGTGCAGTACTTC | CASSQDGPGESAVQYF | NA | TRBJ2-7 | TRBV4-3 | NA
TGTGCCAGCAGTTTTGGGGGGGTTAACTATGGCTACACCTTC | CASSFGGVNYGYTF | few | TRBJ1-2 | TRBV12-3/TRBV12-4 | NA
TGTGCCAGCAGCTCGCTGGGGAGCGGATCCTACGAGCAGTACTTC | CASSSLGSGSYEQYF | NA | TRBJ2-7 | TRBV11-2 | NA
TGTGCCAGCAGGAGGCCTGGGGCCAACGTCCTGACTTTC | CASRRPGANVLTF | NA | TRBJ2-6 | TRBV3-1 | NA
TGTGCCAGCAGCTACGGGACAGGGGGTCGGTACTTC | CASSYGTGGRYF | NA | TRBJ2-7 | TRBV12-3/TRBV12-4 | TRBD1
TGTGCCAGCAGTCCGGGACTAGTAGGGGCAGATACGCAGTATTTT | CASSPGLVGADTQYF | NA | TRBJ2-3 | TRBV6-1 | TRBD2
TGTGCCAGCAGTTACCACGGGACAACGAACAATGAGCAGTTCTTC | CASSYHGTTNNEQFF | few | TRBJ2-1 | TRBV7-2 | NA
TGCAGCGTTCTCTCGGTTGGTGGCAATCAGCCCCAGCATTTT | CSVLSVGGNQPQHF | few | TRBJ1-5 | TRBV29-1 | NA
TGTGCCAGCAGCGTGGGGGGGTTCCCTGGCACAGATACGCAGTATTTT | CASSVGGFPGTDTQYF | few | TRBJ2-3 | TRBV7-2 | TRBD2
TGTGCCAGCAGACCGGGACTAGCGGGGGCCGGTGATACGCAGTATTTT | CASRPGLAGAGDTQYF | few | TRBJ2-3 | TRBV7-2 | TRBD2
TGTGCCAGCAGCTTACGGCAGGGAAACACTGAAGCTTTCTTT | CASSLRQGNTEAFF | many | TRBJ1-1 | TRBV5-1 | NA
TGTGCCAGCAGCGCAAGTTTTGATACGCAGTATTTT | CASSASFDTQYF | few | TRBJ2-3 | TRBV14 | NA
TGTGCCAGCAAGAGTAGGGGCGAGCAGTACTTC | CASKSRGEQYF | few | TRBJ2-7 | TRBV12-3/TRBV12-4 | NA
TGTGCCAGCTCGACATCGGGCACGAACCTCTATGGCTACACCTTC | CASSTSGTNLYGYTF | NA | TRBJ1-2 | TRBV18 | NA
TGTGCCAGCAGTTACGGGACAGGGATTCAAGAGACCCAGTACTTC | CASSYGTGIQETQYF | NA | TRBJ2-5 | TRBV6-5 | TRBD1
TGCAGTGCTGGGAGGGGTGGACTAGCGGTCATCAATGAGCAGTTCTTC | CSAGRGGLAVINEQFF | NA | TRBJ2-1 | TRBV20-1 | TRBD2
TGTGCCAGCCGACTGGGACAGAATAGAGAGACCCAGTACTTC | CASRLGQNRETQYF | NA | TRBJ2-5 | TRBV6-1 | TRBD1
TGCAGTGCATCCGGACTAGCGGGGCAAGAGACCCAGTACTTC | CSASGLAGQETQYF | many | TRBJ2-5 | TRBV20-1 | TRBD2